The rows below give T cell receptor beta chains drawn from one sample of a study of T cells in Graves' hyperthyroidism and ophthalmopathy. TCRdb reanalysed the multiplex PCR reads using MiXCR and keeps one entry per CDR3 protein. The sample holds over 250,000 distinct CDR3 sequences, roughly 13% seen once. The sample was blood. These receptors were taken from a woman aged 40 to 49 with Graves' ophthalmopathy. The CDR3 runs from the conserved cysteine through the conserved F or W. The order of the fields is clone size, V gene, J gene, D gene, CDR3 protein, CDR3 DNA. The D gene is left open where the match is weak. A row's size may be missing; if present it is once, few, many or a size class.

clone size: many; V gene: TRBV20-1; J gene: TRBJ2-1; D gene: -; CDR3 protein: CSARSLRTYNEQFF; CDR3 DNA: TGCAGTGCTAGATCCCTCCGCACCTACAATGAGCAGTTCTTC
clone size: many; V gene: TRBV15; J gene: TRBJ1-1; D gene: -; CDR3 protein: CATSSPGAIGQTNTEAFF; CDR3 DNA: TGTGCCACCAGCAGCCCGGGGGCCATTGGGCAGACGAACACTGAAGCTTTCTTT
clone size: many; V gene: TRBV29-1; J gene: TRBJ1-2; D gene: -; CDR3 protein: CSVAAQGTNYGYTF; CDR3 DNA: TGCAGCGTTGCGGCACAGGGCACTAACTATGGCTACACCTTC
clone size: many; V gene: TRBV3-1; J gene: TRBJ1-1; D gene: -; CDR3 protein: CASRFYQEGTEAFF; CDR3 DNA: TGTGCCAGCAGGTTCTATCAGGAGGGCACTGAAGCTTTCTTT
clone size: many; V gene: TRBV5-5; J gene: TRBJ1-5; D gene: -; CDR3 protein: CASSFQGRNQPQHF; CDR3 DNA: TGTGCCAGCAGCTTTCAGGGACGCAATCAGCCCCAGCATTTT
clone size: few; V gene: TRBV20-1; J gene: TRBJ1-5; D gene: -; CDR3 protein: CSARRRGGGSNQPQHF; CDR3 DNA: TGCAGTGCTAGAAGGCGCGGTGGCGGTAGCAATCAGCCCCAGCATTTT
clone size: many; V gene: TRBV20-1; J gene: TRBJ2-1; D gene: -; CDR3 protein: CSARALSYNEQFF; CDR3 DNA: TGCAGTGCTCGAGCACTATCCTACAATGAGCAGTTCTTC
clone size: -; V gene: TRBV5-8; J gene: TRBJ2-3; D gene: -; CDR3 protein: CASSQARARTDTQYF; CDR3 DNA: TGTGCCAGCAGCCAAGCCCGGGCTCGCACAGATACGCAGTATTTT
clone size: many; V gene: TRBV6-5; J gene: TRBJ1-5; D gene: TRBD1; CDR3 protein: CASSYDRGVDSNQPQHF; CDR3 DNA: TGTGCCAGCAGTTACGACAGGGGTGTCGATAGCAATCAGCCCCAGCATTTT
clone size: -; V gene: TRBV5-1; J gene: TRBJ1-3; D gene: TRBD1; CDR3 protein: CASSLGQGNGNTIYF; CDR3 DNA: TGCGCCAGCAGCCTGGGACAGGGGAATGGAAACACCATATATTTT
clone size: many; V gene: TRBV7-8; J gene: TRBJ2-7; D gene: -; CDR3 protein: CASSLGFAAYEQYF; CDR3 DNA: TGTGCCAGCAGCTTAGGTTTTGCAGCCTACGAGCAGTACTTC
clone size: -; V gene: TRBV7-9; J gene: TRBJ2-5; D gene: -; CDR3 protein: CASSRHTETQYF; CDR3 DNA: TGTGCCAGCAGCCGACATACAGAGACCCAGTACTTC
clone size: many; V gene: TRBV12-3/TRBV12-4; J gene: TRBJ2-3; D gene: TRBD1; CDR3 protein: CASSFRGPYTDTQYF; CDR3 DNA: TGTGCCAGCAGTTTCAGGGGGCCGTACACAGATACGCAGTATTTT
clone size: few; V gene: TRBV20-1; J gene: TRBJ1-5; D gene: -; CDR3 protein: CSASPDTGFSNQPQHF; CDR3 DNA: TGCAGTGCTAGTCCGGATACAGGTTTTAGCAATCAGCCCCAGCATTTT
clone size: many; V gene: TRBV6-1; J gene: TRBJ2-1; D gene: -; CDR3 protein: CASTKTEGYNEQFF; CDR3 DNA: TGTGCCAGCACCAAAACCGAGGGCTACAATGAGCAGTTCTTC
clone size: -; V gene: TRBV6-5; J gene: TRBJ1-6; D gene: -; CDR3 protein: CASSLHRDSPLHF; CDR3 DNA: TGTGCCAGCAGTTTACACCGGGATTCACCCCTCCACTTT
clone size: few; V gene: TRBV27; J gene: TRBJ1-1; D gene: -; CDR3 protein: CASSLRGGGEAFF; CDR3 DNA: TGTGCCAGCAGTTTAAGGGGGGGCGGTGAAGCTTTCTTT
clone size: -; V gene: TRBV27; J gene: TRBJ2-1; D gene: TRBD2; CDR3 protein: CASSTLLAGGTYEQFF; CDR3 DNA: TGTGCCAGCAGTACCCTCCTAGCGGGGGGAACCTATGAGCAGTTCTTC
clone size: many; V gene: TRBV7-9; J gene: TRBJ2-1; D gene: TRBD2; CDR3 protein: CASSPGGGNEQFF; CDR3 DNA: TGTGCCAGCAGCCCGGGCGGGGGCAATGAGCAGTTCTTC
clone size: many; V gene: TRBV6-1; J gene: TRBJ1-1; D gene: -; CDR3 protein: CASSYRGENTEAFF; CDR3 DNA: TGTGCCAGCAGTTATAGGGGGGAGAACACTGAAGCTTTCTTT
clone size: many; V gene: TRBV18; J gene: TRBJ2-1; D gene: -; CDR3 protein: CASSPGQRREQFF; CDR3 DNA: TGTGCCAGCTCACCAGGTCAGCGGAGGGAGCAGTTCTTC
clone size: many; V gene: TRBV7-8; J gene: TRBJ1-1; D gene: -; CDR3 protein: CASSPEEKVIPTEAFF; CDR3 DNA: TGTGCCAGCAGCCCAGAGGAGAAGGTTATTCCCACTGAAGCTTTCTTT
clone size: many; V gene: TRBV6-1; J gene: TRBJ1-5; D gene: -; CDR3 protein: CASSQGAYQPQHF; CDR3 DNA: TGTGCCAGCAGCCAAGGGGCTTATCAGCCCCAGCATTTT
clone size: few; V gene: TRBV25-1; J gene: TRBJ1-1; D gene: -; CDR3 protein: CASSVGTPGRAFF; CDR3 DNA: TGTGCCAGCAGTGTAGGGACACCTGGGCGAGCTTTCTTT
clone size: few; V gene: TRBV11-2; J gene: TRBJ1-4; D gene: TRBD1; CDR3 protein: CASSPRTGGLSKKLFF; CDR3 DNA: TGTGCCAGCAGCCCCCGGACAGGGGGCTTGAGTAAAAAACTGTTTTTT
clone size: few; V gene: TRBV20-1; J gene: TRBJ2-3; D gene: TRBD1; CDR3 protein: CSANDRVRVDTQYF; CDR3 DNA: TGCAGTGCAAATGACAGGGTGCGGGTAGATACGCAGTATTTT
clone size: -; V gene: TRBV27; J gene: TRBJ2-3; D gene: -; CDR3 protein: CASSFSLTDTQYF; CDR3 DNA: TGTGCCAGCAGTTTTTCCCTCACAGATACGCAGTATTTT
clone size: few; V gene: TRBV4-1; J gene: TRBJ2-7; D gene: TRBD2; CDR3 protein: CASSQTSGGSRSYEQYF; CDR3 DNA: TGCGCCAGCAGCCAAACTAGCGGGGGTTCGAGATCCTACGAGCAGTACTTC
clone size: -; V gene: TRBV20-1; J gene: TRBJ2-5; D gene: TRBD1; CDR3 protein: CSAYRDRETQYF; CDR3 DNA: TGCAGTGCTTATAGGGACAGAGAGACCCAGTACTTC
clone size: few; V gene: TRBV9; J gene: TRBJ1-1; D gene: -; CDR3 protein: CASSVGNEAFF; CDR3 DNA: TGTGCCAGCAGCGTAGGGAATGAAGCTTTCTTT
clone size: few; V gene: TRBV6-2/TRBV6-3; J gene: TRBJ2-2; D gene: -; CDR3 protein: CASSLGPLGGGHTGELFF; CDR3 DNA: TGTGCCAGCAGCCTTGGTCCTCTGGGAGGGGGCCACACCGGGGAGCTGTTTTTT
clone size: many; V gene: TRBV20-1; J gene: TRBJ2-3; D gene: TRBD2; CDR3 protein: CSRTSGATDTQYF; CDR3 DNA: TGCAGCAGGACTAGCGGGGCCACAGATACGCAGTATTTT
clone size: -; V gene: TRBV9; J gene: TRBJ2-2; D gene: -; CDR3 protein: CASSVARGPTGELFF; CDR3 DNA: TGTGCCAGCAGCGTAGCGAGGGGTCCTACCGGGGAGCTGTTTTTT
clone size: -; V gene: TRBV4-2; J gene: TRBJ2-5; D gene: -; CDR3 protein: CASSQGGVDQETQYF; CDR3 DNA: TGTGCCAGCAGCCAAGGCGGGGTCGACCAAGAGACCCAGTACTTC
clone size: few; V gene: TRBV19; J gene: TRBJ1-6; D gene: TRBD1; CDR3 protein: CASSPRTGNNSPLHF; CDR3 DNA: TGTGCCAGTAGTCCGAGGACAGGGAATAATTCACCCCTCCACTTT
clone size: many; V gene: TRBV6-1; J gene: TRBJ2-1; D gene: TRBD2; CDR3 protein: CAVLAGSNNEQFF; CDR3 DNA: TGTGCCGTCCTAGCGGGGTCCAACAATGAGCAGTTCTTC
clone size: -; V gene: TRBV7-7; J gene: TRBJ2-2; D gene: -; CDR3 protein: CASSSSTGGGELFF; CDR3 DNA: TGTGCTAGCAGTTCAAGCACAGGTGGTGGGGAGCTGTTTTTT
clone size: -; V gene: TRBV14; J gene: TRBJ2-6; D gene: TRBD1; CDR3 protein: CASSQDWTGRAGANVLTF; CDR3 DNA: TGTGCCAGCAGCCAAGATTGGACAGGGAGAGCTGGGGCCAACGTCCTGACTTTC
clone size: -; V gene: TRBV5-8; J gene: TRBJ2-3; D gene: TRBD1; CDR3 protein: CASSSRDRGGWLQYF; CDR3 DNA: TGTGCCAGCAGCTCCCGGGACAGGGGAGGCTGGTTGCAGTATTTT
clone size: -; V gene: TRBV11-3; J gene: TRBJ2-7; D gene: TRBD1; CDR3 protein: CASSLPHRDRGIEQYF; CDR3 DNA: TGTGCCAGCAGCTTACCCCACCGGGACAGGGGTATCGAGCAGTACTTC
clone size: many; V gene: TRBV28; J gene: TRBJ2-3; D gene: TRBD2; CDR3 protein: CASRLAGGQKSDTQYF; CDR3 DNA: TGTGCCAGCAGACTAGCGGGAGGCCAAAAGTCAGATACGCAGTATTTT
clone size: few; V gene: TRBV11-3; J gene: TRBJ2-6; D gene: -; CDR3 protein: CASSLGLSGANVLTF; CDR3 DNA: TGTGCCAGCAGCTTAGGCCTGTCTGGGGCCAACGTCCTGACTTTC
clone size: few; V gene: TRBV6-1; J gene: TRBJ1-3; D gene: -; CDR3 protein: CASRPPAGSGNTIYF; CDR3 DNA: TGTGCCAGCAGACCCCCGGCAGGCTCTGGAAACACCATATATTTT
clone size: few; V gene: TRBV6-1; J gene: TRBJ2-7; D gene: -; CDR3 protein: CASSIRGEQYF; CDR3 DNA: TGTGCCAGCAGTATCAGAGGGGAGCAGTACTTC
clone size: many; V gene: TRBV27; J gene: TRBJ1-2; D gene: TRBD1; CDR3 protein: CASSLRDRGTYGYTF; CDR3 DNA: TGTGCCAGCAGTTTACGGGACAGGGGAACCTATGGCTACACCTTC
clone size: many; V gene: TRBV13; J gene: TRBJ1-1; D gene: -; CDR3 protein: CASSLGSSAGAFF; CDR3 DNA: TGTGCCAGCAGCTTAGGGAGCTCCGCGGGGGCTTTCTTT
clone size: many; V gene: TRBV2; J gene: TRBJ1-4; D gene: -; CDR3 protein: CASTRQEGEKLFF; CDR3 DNA: TGTGCCAGCACCCGACAGGAGGGTGAAAAACTGTTTTTT
clone size: many; V gene: TRBV7-9; J gene: TRBJ2-5; D gene: TRBD1; CDR3 protein: CASSLGQGARETQYF; CDR3 DNA: TGTGCCAGCAGCTTAGGACAGGGGGCTCGAGAGACCCAGTACTTC
clone size: -; V gene: TRBV28; J gene: TRBJ1-2; D gene: -; CDR3 protein: CASSLSAGWKNYGYTF; CDR3 DNA: TGTGCCAGCAGTTTATCGGCAGGATGGAAGAACTATGGCTACACCTTC
clone size: many; V gene: TRBV6-5; J gene: TRBJ2-1; D gene: TRBD2; CDR3 protein: CASSYKSGRAANEQFF; CDR3 DNA: TGTGCCAGCAGTTACAAAAGCGGGAGGGCCGCCAATGAGCAGTTCTTC
clone size: many; V gene: TRBV6-2/TRBV6-3; J gene: TRBJ2-7; D gene: -; CDR3 protein: CASSYGIYEQYF; CDR3 DNA: TGTGCCAGCAGTTACGGAATCTACGAGCAGTACTTC
clone size: -; V gene: TRBV27; J gene: TRBJ2-3; D gene: -; CDR3 protein: CASSLWGAAGEDTQYF; CDR3 DNA: TGTGCCAGCAGTTTATGGGGGGCCGCTGGGGAAGATACGCAGTATTTT
clone size: many; V gene: TRBV28; J gene: TRBJ1-2; D gene: -; CDR3 protein: CATGGVRQDYGYTF; CDR3 DNA: TGTGCCACCGGGGGGGTCCGACAAGACTATGGCTACACCTTC